This entry features one TCR beta chain sequence. The target antigen is unknown. The table came from immunoSEQ multiplex PCR; TCRdb's copy has only in-frame clones and leaves some out. The table records roughly 810,000 clones, roughly 96% of them present only once. This CDR3 spans 14 amino acids. Germline CDR1 and CDR2: PRHDT and FYEKMQ (reference sequence). The V end was cut by 1 base, the J end by 3 bases, with 7 bases between. Naive-designated CD8 cells lacked CD45RO, were positively enriched for CCR7, and omitted terminally differentiated effector memory CD45RA+ cells. The healthy adult donors were HIV-negative and reported no recent acute infections or vaccinations. Nashville, Tennessee was home to all donors, who were Caucasian adults. The data stem from a study of shared clonotypes between healthy human individuals. Whole-study findings and limits: It was only blood that was sampled, and tissue repertoires likely differ.

The chain combines TRBV13 with TRBJ2-1; D uncertain. What was sequenced was naive CD8+ T cells sorted from blood. The receptor was derived from a man under 40 in good health. CDR3 in DNA: TGTGCCAGCAGCTTAGAAGGAGTCTACAATGAGCAGTTCTTC. As protein: CASSLEGVYNEQFF.